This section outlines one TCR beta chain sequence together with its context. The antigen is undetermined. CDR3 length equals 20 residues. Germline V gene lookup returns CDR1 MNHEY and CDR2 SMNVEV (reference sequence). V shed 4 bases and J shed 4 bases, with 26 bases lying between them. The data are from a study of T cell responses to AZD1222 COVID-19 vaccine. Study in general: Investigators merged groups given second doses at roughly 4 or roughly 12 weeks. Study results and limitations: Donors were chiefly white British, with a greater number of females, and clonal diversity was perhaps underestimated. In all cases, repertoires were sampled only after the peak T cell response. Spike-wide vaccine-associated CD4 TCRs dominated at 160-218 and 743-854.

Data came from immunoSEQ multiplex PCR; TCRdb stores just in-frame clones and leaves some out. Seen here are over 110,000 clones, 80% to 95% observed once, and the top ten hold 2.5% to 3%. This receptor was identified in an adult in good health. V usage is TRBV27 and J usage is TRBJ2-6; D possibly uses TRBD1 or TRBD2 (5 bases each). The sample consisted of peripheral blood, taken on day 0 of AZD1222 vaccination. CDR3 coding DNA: TGTGCCAGCAGTTCGACGGTAGAGGGGCCGCCGGGCTCCGGGGCCAACGTCCTGACTTTC. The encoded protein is CASSSTVEGPPGSGANVLTF.